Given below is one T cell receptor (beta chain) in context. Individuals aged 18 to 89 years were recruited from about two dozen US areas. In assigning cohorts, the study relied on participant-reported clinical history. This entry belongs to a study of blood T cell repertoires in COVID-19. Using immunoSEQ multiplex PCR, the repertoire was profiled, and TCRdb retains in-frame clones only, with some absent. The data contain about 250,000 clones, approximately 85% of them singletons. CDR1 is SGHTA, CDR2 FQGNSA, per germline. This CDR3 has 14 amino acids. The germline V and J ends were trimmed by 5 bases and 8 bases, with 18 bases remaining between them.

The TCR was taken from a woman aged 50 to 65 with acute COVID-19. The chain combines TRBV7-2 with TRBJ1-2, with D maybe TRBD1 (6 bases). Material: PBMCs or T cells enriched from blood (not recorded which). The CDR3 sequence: CASSPSWGGGGYTF. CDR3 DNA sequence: TGTGCCAGCAGCCCCTCCTGGGGGGGCGGCGGCTACACCTTC.